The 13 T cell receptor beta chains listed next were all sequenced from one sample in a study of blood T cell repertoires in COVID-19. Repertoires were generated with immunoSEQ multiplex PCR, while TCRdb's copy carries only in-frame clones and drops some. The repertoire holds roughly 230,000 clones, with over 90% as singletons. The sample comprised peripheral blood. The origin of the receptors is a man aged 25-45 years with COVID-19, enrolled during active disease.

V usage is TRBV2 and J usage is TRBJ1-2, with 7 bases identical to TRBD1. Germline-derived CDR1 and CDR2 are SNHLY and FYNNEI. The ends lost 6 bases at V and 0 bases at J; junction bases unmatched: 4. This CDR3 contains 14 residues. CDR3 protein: CASSQTGSNYGYTF. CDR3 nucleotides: TGTGCCAGCAGCCAGACAGGGTCTAACTATGGCTACACCTTC.

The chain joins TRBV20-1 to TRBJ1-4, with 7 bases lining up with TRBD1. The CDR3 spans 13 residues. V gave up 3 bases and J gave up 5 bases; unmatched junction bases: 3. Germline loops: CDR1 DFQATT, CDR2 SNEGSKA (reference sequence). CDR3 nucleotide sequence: TGCAGTGCTAGTAGGGGGCGAAATGAAAAACTGTTTTTT. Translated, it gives CSASRGRNEKLFF.

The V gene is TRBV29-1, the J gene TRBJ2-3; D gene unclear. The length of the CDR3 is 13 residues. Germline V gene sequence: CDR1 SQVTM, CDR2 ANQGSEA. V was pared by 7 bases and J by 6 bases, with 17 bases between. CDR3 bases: TGCAGCGGGGAAGAGTACAAGTCGGATACGCAGTATTTT. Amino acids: CSGEEYKSDTQYF.

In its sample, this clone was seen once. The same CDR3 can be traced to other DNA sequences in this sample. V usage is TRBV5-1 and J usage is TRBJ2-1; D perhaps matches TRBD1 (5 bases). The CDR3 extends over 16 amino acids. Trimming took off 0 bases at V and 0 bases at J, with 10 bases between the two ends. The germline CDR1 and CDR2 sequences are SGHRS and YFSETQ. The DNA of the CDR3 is TGCGCCAGCAGCTTGGATCAGGGAAGCTCCTACAATGAGCAGTTCTTC. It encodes CASSLDQGSSYNEQFF.

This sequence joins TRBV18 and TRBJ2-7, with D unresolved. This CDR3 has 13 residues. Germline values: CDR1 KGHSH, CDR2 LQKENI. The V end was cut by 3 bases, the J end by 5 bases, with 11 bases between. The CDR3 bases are TGTGCCAGCTCACCCTTTTCTGAGCACGAGCAGTACTTC. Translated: CASSPFSEHEQYF.

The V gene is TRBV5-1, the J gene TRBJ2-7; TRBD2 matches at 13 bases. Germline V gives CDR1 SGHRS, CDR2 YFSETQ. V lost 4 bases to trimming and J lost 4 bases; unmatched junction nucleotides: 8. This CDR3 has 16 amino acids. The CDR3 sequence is CASSAGRTSGGYEQYF. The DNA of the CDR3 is TGCGCCAGCAGCGCAGGCCGGACTAGCGGGGGATACGAGCAGTACTTC.

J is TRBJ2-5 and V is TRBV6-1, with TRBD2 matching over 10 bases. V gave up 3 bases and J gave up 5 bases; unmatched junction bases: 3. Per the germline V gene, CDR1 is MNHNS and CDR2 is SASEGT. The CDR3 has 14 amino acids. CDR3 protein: CASSDSGGFETQYF. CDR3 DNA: TGTGCCAGCAGTGATAGCGGGGGGTTCGAGACCCAGTACTTC.

CDR3 amino acids: CASSLDRTSGANVLTF. CDR3 sequence (DNA): TGCGCCAGCAGCCTAGACCGCACGTCTGGGGCCAACGTCCTGACTTTC. This chain links TRBV5-1 with TRBJ2-6; D gene ambiguous. Trimming removed 4 bases from V and 1 base from J, with 12 bases in between. Germline V lookup: CDR1 SGHRS, CDR2 YFSETQ. This CDR3 region has 16 residues.

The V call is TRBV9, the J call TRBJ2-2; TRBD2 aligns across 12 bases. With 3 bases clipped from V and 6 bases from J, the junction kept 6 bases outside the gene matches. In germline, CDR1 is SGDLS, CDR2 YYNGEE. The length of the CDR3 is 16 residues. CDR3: CASSGSSGGAPGELFF. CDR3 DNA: TGTGCCAGCAGCGGTTCTAGCGGGGGGGCCCCCGGGGAGCTGTTTTTT.

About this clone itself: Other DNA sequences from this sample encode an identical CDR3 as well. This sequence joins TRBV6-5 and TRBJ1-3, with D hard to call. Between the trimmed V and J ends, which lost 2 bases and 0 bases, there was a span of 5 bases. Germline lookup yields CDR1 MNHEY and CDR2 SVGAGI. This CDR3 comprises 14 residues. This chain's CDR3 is CASSYGRSGNTIYF. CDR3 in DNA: TGTGCCAGCAGTTACGGCCGCTCTGGAAACACCATATATTTT.

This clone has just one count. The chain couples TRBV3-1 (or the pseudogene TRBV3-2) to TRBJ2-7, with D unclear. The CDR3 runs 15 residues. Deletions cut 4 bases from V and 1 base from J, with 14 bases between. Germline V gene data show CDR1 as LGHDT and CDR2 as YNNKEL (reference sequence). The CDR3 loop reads CASSREVRPSYEQYF. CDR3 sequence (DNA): TGTGCCAGCAGCCGAGAGGTCAGGCCTTCCTACGAGCAGTACTTC.

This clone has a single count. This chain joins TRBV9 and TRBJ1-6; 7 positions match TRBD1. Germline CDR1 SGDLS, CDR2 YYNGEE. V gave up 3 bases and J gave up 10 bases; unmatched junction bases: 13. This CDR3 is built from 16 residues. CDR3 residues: CASSAGRHTGDSPLHF. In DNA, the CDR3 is TGTGCCAGCAGCGCAGGCCGCCATACAGGGGACTCACCCCTCCACTTT.

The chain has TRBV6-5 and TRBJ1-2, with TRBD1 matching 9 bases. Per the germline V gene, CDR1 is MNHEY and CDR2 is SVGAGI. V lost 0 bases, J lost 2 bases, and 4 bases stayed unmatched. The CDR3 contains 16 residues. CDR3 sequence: CASSYSWTGDNYGYTF. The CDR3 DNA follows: TGTGCCAGCAGTTACTCTTGGACAGGGGACAACTATGGCTACACCTTC.